Listed below are T cell receptor beta chains from one sample, sequenced in a study of blood T cells in healthy people across ages. TCRdb ran MiXCR on the 5' RACE reads and lists one entry per CDR3 protein. Seen here are 800,000 or so distinct CDR3 sequences, roughly 25% observed once, and the top ten hold under 4.5%. A further study also used this sample, focusing on T cells of mothers and their children.

The sequenced sample was blood. The receptor set was obtained from a boy younger than 18 in good health. Both conserved end residues are part of each CDR3. Each record gives: clone size, D gene, J gene, V gene, CDR3 protein, CDR3 DNA. A D gene is named only where the DNA matches it firmly. A row's size may be missing; if present it is once, few, many or a size class.

>.|TRBD2|TRBJ2-2|TRBV18
CASSLATSGRSTGELFF
TGTGCCAGCTCACTCGCGACTAGCGGGAGATCGACCGGGGAGCTGTTTTTT
>.|.|TRBJ1-1|TRBV28
CASSLTLIGPEYSEAFF
TGTGCCAGCAGTTTAACCCTAATCGGGCCAGAGTACTCTGAAGCTTTCTTT
>.|TRBD1|TRBJ2-1|TRBV20-1
CSDEDREAYNEQFF
TGCAGTGACGAGGACAGGGAAGCCTACAATGAGCAGTTCTTC
>few|TRBD1|TRBJ2-7|TRBV28
CASSFSDRDYEQYF
TGTGCCAGCAGTTTCTCGGACAGGGACTACGAGCAGTACTTC
>.|.|TRBJ2-7|TRBV29-1
CSVEIPGRPPGEQYF
TGCAGCGTTGAAATTCCCGGACGTCCCCCAGGGGAGCAGTACTTC
>.|TRBD2|TRBJ2-3|TRBV5-5
CASSSGLGYSTDTQYF
TGTGCCAGCAGCTCGGGACTAGGCTATAGCACAGATACGCAGTATTTT
>few|.|TRBJ2-7|TRBV2
CASRYGVHPSYEQYF
TGTGCCAGCAGGTACGGAGTACATCCCTCCTACGAGCAGTACTTC
>few|.|TRBJ2-7|TRBV28
CASTEVGAPSYEQYF
TGTGCCAGCACTGAGGTAGGCGCCCCCTCCTACGAGCAGTACTTC
>.|.|TRBJ2-7|TRBV29-1
CSAKGTAVGYEQYF
TGCAGCGCGAAGGGGACCGCCGTCGGATACGAGCAGTACTTC
>.|TRBD1|TRBJ2-3|TRBV10-3
CAITQGQAFTDTQYF
TGTGCCATCACCCAGGGACAGGCATTCACAGATACGCAGTATTTT
>.|TRBD2|TRBJ2-3|TRBV4-3
CASSQDRVTGGADTQYF
TGCGCCAGCAGCCAAGATAGAGTAACGGGGGGGGCAGATACGCAGTATTTT
>.|.|TRBJ2-5|TRBV10-3
CAISEVSLQETQYF
TGTGCCATCAGTGAGGTCTCGCTCCAAGAGACCCAGTACTTC
>.|.|TRBJ1-4|TRBV27
CASSYQGANEKLFF
TGTGCCAGCAGTTACCAGGGAGCTAATGAAAAACTGTTTTTT
>.|TRBD1|TRBJ1-3|TRBV15
CATKKGQGPGNTIYF
TGTGCCACCAAAAAGGGACAGGGTCCTGGAAACACCATATATTTT
>.|.|TRBJ2-5|TRBV2
CAIYYDGSDEQYF
TGTGCCATTTACTACGACGGCTCCGATGAGCAGTACTTC
>.|TRBD1|TRBJ1-2|TRBV7-3
CGSGGQGAYGYTF
TGCGGAAGTGGGGGACAGGGAGCCTATGGCTACACCTTC
>few|.|TRBJ2-5|TRBV9
CASSEGLPETQYF
TGTGCCAGCAGCGAGGGACTCCCGGAGACCCAGTACTTC
>.|.|TRBJ1-5|TRBV4-2
CASSQVGSGWSNQPQHF
TGTGCCAGCAGCCAAGTGGGTTCGGGGTGGAGCAATCAGCCCCAGCATTTT
>.|.|TRBJ2-7|TRBV3-1
CASSQLDPVVDGDEQYF
TGTGCCAGCAGCCAACTCGATCCTGTGGTCGATGGGGACGAGCAGTACTTC
>.|.|TRBJ2-2|TRBV12-3/TRBV12-4
CASSFPQKNTGELFF
TGTGCCAGCAGTTTCCCCCAGAAGAACACCGGGGAGCTGTTTTTT
>.|TRBD1|TRBJ1-5|TRBV20-1
CSARVPGGYSNQPQHF
TGCAGTGCTAGAGTCCCAGGGGGTTATAGCAATCAGCCCCAGCATTTT
>.|TRBD1|TRBJ2-5|TRBV27
CASRGTGGLKTQYF
TGTGCCAGCAGGGGTACAGGGGGGTTGAAGACCCAGTACTTC
>few|.|TRBJ2-3|TRBV2
CASKVARSTDTQYF
TGTGCCAGCAAGGTAGCCAGAAGCACAGATACGCAGTATTTT
>few|TRBD2|TRBJ2-1|TRBV4-3
CASSQAEGTSGAYNEQFF
TGCGCCAGCAGCCAAGCAGAGGGAACTAGCGGAGCTTACAACGAGCAGTTCTTC